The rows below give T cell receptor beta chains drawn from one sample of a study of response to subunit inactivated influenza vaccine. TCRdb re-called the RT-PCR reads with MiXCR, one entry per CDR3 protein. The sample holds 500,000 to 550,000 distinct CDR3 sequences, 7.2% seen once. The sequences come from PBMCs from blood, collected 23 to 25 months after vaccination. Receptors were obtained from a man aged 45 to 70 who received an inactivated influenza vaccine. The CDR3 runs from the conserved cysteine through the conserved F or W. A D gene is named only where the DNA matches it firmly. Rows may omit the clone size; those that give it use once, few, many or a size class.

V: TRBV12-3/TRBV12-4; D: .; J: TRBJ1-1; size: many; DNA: TGTGCCAGCAGTTTGCGGGGTATGAGCGCTGAAGCTTTCTTT; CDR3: CASSLRGMSAEAFF
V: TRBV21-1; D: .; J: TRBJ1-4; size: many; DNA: TGTGCCAGCAGCAATCAGCCCGCAACTAATGAAAAACTGTTTTTT; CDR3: CASSNQPATNEKLFF
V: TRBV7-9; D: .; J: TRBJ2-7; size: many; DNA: TGTGCCAGCAGCTCGTACCAGCGGTGGGGATACGAGCAGTACTTC; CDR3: CASSSYQRWGYEQYF
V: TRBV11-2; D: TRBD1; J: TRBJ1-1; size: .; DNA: TGTGCCAGCAGCCAAACGGGACAGGGTAACACTGAAGCTTTCTTT; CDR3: CASSQTGQGNTEAFF
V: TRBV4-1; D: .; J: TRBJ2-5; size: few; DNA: TGCGCCAGCAGCCAGGGACGGAACCAAGAGACCCAGTACTTC; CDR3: CASSQGRNQETQYF
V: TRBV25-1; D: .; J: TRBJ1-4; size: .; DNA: TGTGCCAGCAGTGAATTCCGAAGGCGAAGGGGAAAACTGTTTTTT; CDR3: CASSEFRRRRGKLFF
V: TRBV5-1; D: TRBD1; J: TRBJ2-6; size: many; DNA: TGCGCCAGCAGACCTAGGACAGGGGTTAGCTCTGGGGCCAACGTCCTGACTTTC; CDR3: CASRPRTGVSSGANVLTF
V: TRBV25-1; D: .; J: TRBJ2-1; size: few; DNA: TGTGCCAGCAGTGAATTCGGTGGCAATGAGCAGTTCTTC; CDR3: CASSEFGGNEQFF
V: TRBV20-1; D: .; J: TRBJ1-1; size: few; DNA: TGCAGTGCTAGAGATAACCGGATGAACACTGAAGCTTTCTTT; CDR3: CSARDNRMNTEAFF
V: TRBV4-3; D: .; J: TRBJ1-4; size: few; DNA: TGCGCCAGCAGCCAGGGTTTTGAGTCCACTAATGAAAAACTGTTTTTT; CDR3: CASSQGFESTNEKLFF
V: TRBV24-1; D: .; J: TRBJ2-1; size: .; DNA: TGTGCCACCAGTGATCCCCCAAAAAACAATGAGCAGTTCTTC; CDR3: CATSDPPKNNEQFF
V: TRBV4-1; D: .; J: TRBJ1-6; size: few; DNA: TGCGCCAGCAGCCAAGGCGGGTGGGGCTCCTATAATTCACCCCTCCACTTT; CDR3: CASSQGGWGSYNSPLHF
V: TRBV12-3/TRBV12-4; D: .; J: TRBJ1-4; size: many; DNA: TGTGCCAGCAGTTTGTGGGGGGCGCAGGAAAAACTGTTTTTT; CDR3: CASSLWGAQEKLFF
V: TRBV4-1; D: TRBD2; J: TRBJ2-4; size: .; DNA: TGCGCCAGCAGCCAAGGGGGGGGACTAGGCCCGACCAAAGCCAAAAACATTCAGTACTTC; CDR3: CASSQGGGLGPTKAKNIQYF
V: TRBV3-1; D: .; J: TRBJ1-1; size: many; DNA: TGTGCCAGCAGCCAAGGGGGAGCGATGACCCCTGAAGCTTTCTTT; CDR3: CASSQGGAMTPEAFF
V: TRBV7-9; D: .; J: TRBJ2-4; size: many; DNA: TGTGCCAGTGGGCAGGGCTACAGCATTCAGTACTTC; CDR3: CASGQGYSIQYF
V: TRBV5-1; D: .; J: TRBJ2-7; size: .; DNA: TGCGCCAGCAGCTTGGGAACGGGGGAAACCTACGAGCAGTACTTC; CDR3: CASSLGTGETYEQYF
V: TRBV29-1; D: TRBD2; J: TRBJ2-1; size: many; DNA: TGCAGCGTTGAAGGGACTAGCGGGAGCCCCGAACCCTATGAGCAGTTCTTC; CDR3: CSVEGTSGSPEPYEQFF
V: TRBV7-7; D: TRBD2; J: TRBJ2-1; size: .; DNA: TGTGCTAGCAGCTTAGTTATAGCGGGGGGCCACAATGAGCAGTTCTTC; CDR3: CASSLVIAGGHNEQFF
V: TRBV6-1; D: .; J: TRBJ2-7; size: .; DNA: TGTGCCAGCAGATCCACAGGGAGCTCCTACGAGCAGTACTTC; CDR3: CASRSTGSSYEQYF
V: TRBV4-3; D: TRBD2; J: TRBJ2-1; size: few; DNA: TGCGCCAGCAGCCAAGATCCAGGGACTAGCGGGAGCTACAATGAGCAGTTCTTC; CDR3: CASSQDPGTSGSYNEQFF
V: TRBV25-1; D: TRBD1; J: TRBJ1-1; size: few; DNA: TGTGCCAGCAGTGATAGGACAGGGGCCGGGAACACTGAAGCTTTCTTT; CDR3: CASSDRTGAGNTEAFF
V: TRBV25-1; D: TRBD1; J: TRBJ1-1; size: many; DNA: TGTGCCAGCAGAGCGTCAGGGGGCACTGAAGCTTTCTTT; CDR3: CASRASGGTEAFF
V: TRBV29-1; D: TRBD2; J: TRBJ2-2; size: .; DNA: TGCAGCGTGTCAGGACTAGCCGGGACCGGGGAGCTGTTTTTT; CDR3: CSVSGLAGTGELFF
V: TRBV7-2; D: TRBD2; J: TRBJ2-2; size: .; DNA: TGTGCCAGCAGCCCAACTAGCGGGAGGCGGCACACCGGGGAGCTGTTTTTT; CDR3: CASSPTSGRRHTGELFF
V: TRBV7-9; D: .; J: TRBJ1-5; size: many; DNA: TGTGCCAGCAGCGAGATGGGACACAGCAATCAGCCCCAGCATTTT; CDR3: CASSEMGHSNQPQHF
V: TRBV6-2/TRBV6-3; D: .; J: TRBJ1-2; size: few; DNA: TGTGCCAGCTCCGATCGGAGTCCACTCTATGGCTACACCTTC; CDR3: CASSDRSPLYGYTF
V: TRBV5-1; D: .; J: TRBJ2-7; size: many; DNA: TGCGCCAGCAGCTTACACTCACAGAGCTCCTACGAGCAGTACTTC; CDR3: CASSLHSQSSYEQYF
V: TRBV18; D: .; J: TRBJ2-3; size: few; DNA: TGTGCCAGCTCACGACTGGAACAGGGCATCGATACGCAGTATTTT; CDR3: CASSRLEQGIDTQYF
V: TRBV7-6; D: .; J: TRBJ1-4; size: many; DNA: TGTGCCAGCAGCGAATCGATCGGCGAAAAACTGTTTTTT; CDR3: CASSESIGEKLFF
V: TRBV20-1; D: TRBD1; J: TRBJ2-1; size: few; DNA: TGCAGTGCTAGCAGACAGGGGGGCTTTTGGCTCTTC; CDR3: CSASRQGGFWLF
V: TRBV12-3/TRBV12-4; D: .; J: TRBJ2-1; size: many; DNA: TGTGCCAGCAGTCCCCTCGGACTTAGGGTGCCCAATGAGCAGTTCTTC; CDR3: CASSPLGLRVPNEQFF
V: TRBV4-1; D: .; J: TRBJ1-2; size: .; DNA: TGCGCCAGCAGCCAACCGGGACGTTGGGGCTACACCTTC; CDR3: CASSQPGRWGYTF
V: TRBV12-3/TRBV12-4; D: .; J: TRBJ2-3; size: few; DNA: TGTGCCAGCAGTACAGGGGGTAGCGGGAGAACAGATACGCAGTATTTT; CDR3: CASSTGGSGRTDTQYF
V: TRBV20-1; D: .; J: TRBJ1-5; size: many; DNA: TGCAGTGCTAGAGCTCATGCGAAGAGGTATCAGCCCCAGCATTTT; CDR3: CSARAHAKRYQPQHF
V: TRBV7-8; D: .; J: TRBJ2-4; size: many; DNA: TGTGCCAGCAGCTTAACGGCGGTAGCCAAAAACATTCAGTACTTC; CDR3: CASSLTAVAKNIQYF
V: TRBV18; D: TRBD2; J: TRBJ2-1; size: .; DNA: TGTGCCAGCTCACCCCTAGCGGGAGGGTGCAATGAGCAGTTCTTC; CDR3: CASSPLAGGCNEQFF
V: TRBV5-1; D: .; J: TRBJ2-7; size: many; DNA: TGCGCCAGCAGCTTGGACGGGGGGCAGGGACCCTACGAGCAGTACTTC; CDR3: CASSLDGGQGPYEQYF
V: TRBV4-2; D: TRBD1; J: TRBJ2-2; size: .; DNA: TGTGCCAGCAGCCTCCTGGGACAGGGCCCCGCGCACACCGGGGAGCTGTTTTTT; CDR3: CASSLLGQGPAHTGELFF
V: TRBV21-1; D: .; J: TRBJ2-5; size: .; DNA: TGTGCCAGCAGCAAAAGAGTTCCGGTAGGTGACCAAGAGACCCAGTACTTC; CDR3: CASSKRVPVGDQETQYF
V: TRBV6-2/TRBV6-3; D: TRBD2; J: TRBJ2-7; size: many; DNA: TGTGCCAGCAGTGACGAGTTTAGCGGGAGATCCGAGCAGTACTTC; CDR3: CASSDEFSGRSEQYF
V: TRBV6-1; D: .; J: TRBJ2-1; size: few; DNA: TGTGCCAGCAGACACAGTAGCAACAATGAGCAGTTCTTC; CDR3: CASRHSSNNEQFF
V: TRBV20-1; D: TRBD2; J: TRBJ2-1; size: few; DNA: TGCAGTGCTAGGGTGGCTAGCGGGAGGGGTGGCAATGAGCAGTTCTTC; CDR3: CSARVASGRGGNEQFF
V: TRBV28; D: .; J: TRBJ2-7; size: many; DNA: TGTGCCAGCAGTTCGGACTACGAGCAGTACTTC; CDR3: CASSSDYEQYF
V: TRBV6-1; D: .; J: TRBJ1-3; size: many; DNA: TGTGCCTCGGGAGGCAGATCTGGAAACACCATATATTTT; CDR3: CASGGRSGNTIYF
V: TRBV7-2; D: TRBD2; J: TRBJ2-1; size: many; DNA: TGTGCCAGCAGCCAGACTAGCGGCTCCTACAATGAGCAGTTCTTC; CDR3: CASSQTSGSYNEQFF
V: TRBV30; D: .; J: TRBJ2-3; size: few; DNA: TGTGCCTGGAGTGCCGGGACTGGCACAGATACGCAGTATTTT; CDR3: CAWSAGTGTDTQYF
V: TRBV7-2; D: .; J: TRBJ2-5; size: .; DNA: TGTGCCAGCAGCTTAGGGGCCGGTGGATCCGAGACCCAGTACTTC; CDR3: CASSLGAGGSETQYF
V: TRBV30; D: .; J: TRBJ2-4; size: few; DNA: TGTGCCTGGAGCAGTGATCGGACGGCAGATTCGTACTTC; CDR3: CAWSSDRTADSYF
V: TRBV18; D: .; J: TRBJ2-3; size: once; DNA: TGTGCCAGCTCCCCCCCGGGCGTAATAACCACAGATACGCAGTATTTT; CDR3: CASSPPGVITTDTQYF
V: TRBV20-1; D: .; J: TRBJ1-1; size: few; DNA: TGCAGTGCTTGGAGGAACACTGAAGCTTTCTTT; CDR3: CSAWRNTEAFF
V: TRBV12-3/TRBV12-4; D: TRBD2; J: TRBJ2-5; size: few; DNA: TGTGCCAGCAGACTAGCGGGGGGTAGAAAAGAGACCCAGTACTTC; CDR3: CASRLAGGRKETQYF
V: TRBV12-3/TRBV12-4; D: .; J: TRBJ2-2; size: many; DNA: TGTGCCAGCAGCCCCCGACAGGAGACCGGGGAGCTGTTTTTT; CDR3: CASSPRQETGELFF
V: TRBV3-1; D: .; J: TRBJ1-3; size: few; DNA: TGTGCCAGCAGCCAAGCGGGACGCCACTCTGGAAACACCATATATTTT; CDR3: CASSQAGRHSGNTIYF
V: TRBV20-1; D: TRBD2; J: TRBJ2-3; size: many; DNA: TGCAGTGCTAGGAATAGCGGGGGGCTCACAGATACGCAGTATTTT; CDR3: CSARNSGGLTDTQYF